A selection of T cell receptor beta chains follows, all from one sample in a study of identical twins. Via MiXCR, TCRdb re-called the 5' RACE reads, giving one row per CDR3 protein. The sample lists 350,000 to 450,000 distinct CDR3 sequences; 18% were seen once. The sample comprised naive T cells sorted from blood. These receptors were collected from a man aged 45-65 years in good health. Both conserved end residues are part of each CDR3. D genes are given only for firm matches. Clone size is shown for a subset of rows, as once, few, many or a class of expanded clone.

few	TRBV28	TRBD1	TRBJ2-3	CASSATGDHTDTQYF	TGTGCCAGCAGTGCTACAGGGGATCACACAGATACGCAGTATTTT
many	TRBV6-2/TRBV6-3	.	TRBJ1-2	CASRRDMGLYGYTF	TGTGCCAGCAGGAGGGACATGGGACTCTATGGCTACACCTTC
.	TRBV25-1	.	TRBJ2-1	CASSVLSGGEQFF	TGTGCCAGCAGCGTATTATCCGGCGGTGAGCAGTTCTTC
.	TRBV4-2	TRBD2	TRBJ2-7	CASRAGGFSEQYF	TGTGCCAGCAGAGCGGGAGGCTTCTCCGAGCAGTACTTC
.	TRBV5-1	.	TRBJ2-1	CASSLVTGDGEQFF	TGCGCCAGCAGCTTGGTGACGGGAGACGGTGAGCAGTTCTTC
many	TRBV12-3/TRBV12-4	.	TRBJ2-5	CASSGGRRPYF	TGTGCCAGCAGTGGAGGGAGACGTCCGTACTTC
.	TRBV27	TRBD1	TRBJ2-7	CASSPGTGGWNEQYF	TGTGCCAGCAGTCCCGGGACAGGGGGCTGGAACGAGCAGTACTTC
.	TRBV20-1	.	TRBJ1-1	CSALTANAEAFF	TGCAGTGCGTTGACAGCTAACGCTGAAGCTTTCTTT
.	TRBV6-2/TRBV6-3	.	TRBJ2-5	CASRNNPQETQYF	TGTGCCAGCAGAAACAACCCCCAAGAGACCCAGTACTTC
.	TRBV15	.	TRBJ1-5	CATSSETGFVQPQHF	TGTGCCACCAGCAGCGAAACAGGGTTCGTTCAGCCCCAGCATTTT
many	TRBV5-1	.	TRBJ2-3	CASSYAGADTQYF	TGCGCCAGCAGTTACGCAGGGGCGGATACGCAGTATTTT
many	TRBV5-1	TRBD1	TRBJ2-3	CASSPGRDRAGDTQYF	TGCGCCAGCAGCCCCGGCCGGGACAGGGCTGGAGATACGCAGTATTTT
few	TRBV9	.	TRBJ1-6	CASSVGGVEDSPLHF	TGTGCCAGCAGCGTAGGAGGGGTGGAGGATTCACCCCTCCACTTT
.	TRBV15	TRBD1	TRBJ2-7	CATSGRQGVGEQYF	TGTGCCACCAGCGGACGACAGGGAGTCGGCGAGCAGTACTTC
many	TRBV15	TRBD1	TRBJ1-2	CATSRFRTGAEGYTF	TGTGCCACCAGCAGATTCCGGACAGGGGCGGAAGGCTACACCTTC
many	TRBV20-1	TRBD1	TRBJ2-3	CSAPNRGLIDTQYF	TGCAGTGCCCCAAACAGGGGGCTGATAGATACGCAGTATTTT
.	TRBV12-3/TRBV12-4	.	TRBJ2-3	CASSLWGETDTQYF	TGTGCCAGCAGTTTATGGGGCGAGACAGATACGCAGTATTTT
many	TRBV29-1	TRBD2	TRBJ2-7	CSVEKSGGPPYEQYF	TGCAGCGTTGAAAAGAGCGGGGGGCCGCCCTACGAGCAGTACTTC
many	TRBV6-2/TRBV6-3	TRBD1	TRBJ1-5	CASSRTGRNQPQHF	TGTGCCAGCAGTAGGACAGGGCGGAATCAGCCCCAGCATTTT
few	TRBV5-6	.	TRBJ2-1	CASSLEVKIYNEQFF	TGTGCCAGCAGCTTGGAAGTAAAGATATACAATGAGCAGTTCTTC
.	TRBV18	TRBD1	TRBJ2-1	CASSPGDRAFHEQFF	TGTGCCAGCTCACCGGGGGACAGGGCTTTCCATGAGCAGTTCTTC
many	TRBV20-1	.	TRBJ2-3	CSARVRGSTDTQYF	TGCAGTGCTAGAGTCCGCGGGAGCACAGATACGCAGTATTTT
few	TRBV7-2	.	TRBJ2-1	CASSPGIHEQFF	TGTGCCAGCAGCCCAGGCATCCATGAGCAGTTCTTC
few	TRBV29-1	.	TRBJ2-1	CSVLLIQGTRYNEQFF	TGCAGCGTCCTCTTGATTCAGGGCACCCGCTACAATGAGCAGTTCTTC
.	TRBV7-9	.	TRBJ1-1	CASSLQLENEAFF	TGTGCCAGCAGCTTACAATTGGAGAACGAAGCTTTCTTT
many	TRBV5-6	.	TRBJ2-1	CASSLAGTNNEQFF	TGTGCCAGCAGCTTGGCGGGAACCAACAATGAGCAGTTCTTC
.	TRBV30	.	TRBJ2-1	CAWSGGHGVNEQFF	TGTGCCTGGAGTGGAGGGCATGGGGTGAATGAGCAGTTCTTC
.	TRBV6-2/TRBV6-3	.	TRBJ2-5	CASSPLQGWEETQYF	TGTGCCAGCAGTCCACTACAGGGATGGGAAGAGACCCAGTACTTC
.	TRBV29-1	.	TRBJ1-1	CSATTGRMNTEAFF	TGCAGCGCAACGACGGGCAGAATGAACACTGAAGCTTTCTTT
many	TRBV29-1	.	TRBJ2-3	CSVEGGTADTQYF	TGCAGCGTTGAAGGGGGAACGGCAGATACGCAGTATTTT
.	TRBV20-1	TRBD1	TRBJ1-1	CSVHRGTLNTEAFF	TGCAGTGTCCACAGGGGGACGCTGAACACTGAAGCTTTCTTT
.	TRBV7-9	.	TRBJ1-2	CASSLDPKGDGYTF	TGTGCCAGCAGCTTAGATCCGAAGGGGGACGGCTACACCTTC
.	TRBV5-1	TRBD2	TRBJ2-7	CASSFPPGGSYEQYF	TGCGCCAGCAGCTTCCCACCGGGGGGCTCCTACGAGCAGTACTTC
many	TRBV12-3/TRBV12-4	.	TRBJ1-3	CASSLGNDRWLTGNTIYF	TGTGCCAGCAGTTTGGGAAATGACAGGTGGTTAACTGGAAACACCATATATTTT
.	TRBV4-3	TRBD2	TRBJ2-7	CASSQAAGGPYEQYF	TGCGCCAGCAGCCAAGCAGCGGGAGGTCCCTACGAGCAGTACTTC
few	TRBV11-2	.	TRBJ1-2	CASSLSLSANYGYTF	TGTGCCAGCAGCTTAAGCCTGTCAGCTAACTATGGCTACACCTTC
.	TRBV18	.	TRBJ1-3	CASSPRTGSGNTIYF	TGTGCCAGCTCACCCCGGACCGGCTCTGGAAACACCATATATTTT
many	TRBV3-1	.	TRBJ2-7	CASSHFPDAYEQYF	TGTGCCAGCAGCCATTTCCCGGATGCCTACGAGCAGTACTTC
.	TRBV29-1	TRBD1	TRBJ2-7	CSVGGTGYEQYF	TGCAGCGTCGGTGGGACAGGCTACGAGCAGTACTTC
.	TRBV6-1	.	TRBJ1-1	CASSPLRLGTEAFF	TGTGCCAGCAGTCCTCTCCGCCTGGGCACTGAAGCTTTCTTT
many	TRBV5-1	.	TRBJ1-6	CASGGNSPLHF	TGCGCCAGCGGCGGCAATTCACCCCTCCACTTT
.	TRBV29-1	.	TRBJ2-2	CSVAVNTGELFF	TGCAGCGTTGCGGTGAACACCGGGGAGCTGTTTTTT
many	TRBV6-2/TRBV6-3	.	TRBJ2-3	CASSQPSTQYF	TGTGCCAGCAGTCAGCCCTCTACGCAGTATTTT
many	TRBV12-3/TRBV12-4	.	TRBJ2-3	CASSLVAFSTDTQYF	TGTGCCAGCAGTTTAGTAGCTTTCAGCACAGATACGCAGTATTTT
.	TRBV3-1	.	TRBJ2-3	CASSHLSTDTQYF	TGTGCCAGCAGCCATTTATCCACAGATACGCAGTATTTT
few	TRBV3-1	.	TRBJ2-5	CASTSRGSGETQYF	TGTGCCAGCACCTCAAGAGGGTCAGGAGAGACCCAGTACTTC
once	TRBV7-9	.	TRBJ1-2	CASSLSTVGGYTF	TGTGCCAGCAGCTTATCGACAGTGGGTGGCTACACCTTC
few	TRBV5-1	.	TRBJ2-7	CASSPGAAGFSYEQYF	TGCGCCAGCAGCCCGGGGGCGGCAGGATTCTCCTACGAGCAGTACTTC
many	TRBV20-1	.	TRBJ1-5	CSARRGNQPQHF	TGCAGTGCTAGAAGGGGAAATCAGCCCCAGCATTTT
few	TRBV5-4	.	TRBJ1-1	CASSYGAAEAFF	TGTGCCAGCAGCTACGGGGCAGCTGAAGCTTTCTTT
.	TRBV27	TRBD2	TRBJ2-3	CASSLVVGRATDTQYF	TGTGCCAGCAGTTTAGTCGTCGGGAGGGCCACAGATACGCAGTATTTT